This note documents a single T cell receptor (delta chain) sequence. What it recognizes is unknown. Since a far larger clone is one base different, this is likely a read error. Other DNA sequences from this sample encode an identical CDR3 as well. This entry belongs to a study of γδ T cells in repeated Plasmodium falciparum infection. Study-level background: Donors were malaria-exposed Malian children or age- and gender-matched Australian children. Timepoints: baseline, immediately before selected infections, and 21 days after every infection.

TRG and TRD sequences were obtained from every sorted gammadelta sample. TCRdb reanalyzed the multiplex PCR reads using CATT. The sample contains more than 45,000 delta-chain clones, around 1.7% of which appear only once. Bulk repertoires came from Vgamma9/Vdelta2+ or Vdelta2-negative gammadelta T cells flow-sorted from PBMC. Findings and limits, study-wide: Many TCRgamma sequences overlapped between individuals in stable Vgamma9/Vdelta2+ repertoires.

The CDR3 loop spans 14 amino acids. Germline assignment: CDR1 GEAIGNYY and CDR2 EKD. J is TRDJ1 and V is TRDV2; no reliable D call. The J gene comes from matching the DNA to germline here; TCRdb lacks it. The TCR originated in a pool of human donors (malaria-infected and uninfected, not separated). Sequenced material: gamma-delta T cells from blood. DNA for the CDR3: TGCGCCTGTGACACTTGGGCCGACACCGATAAACTCATCTTT. Its protein product is CACDTWADTDKLIF.